This T cell receptor (beta chain) was obtained from a study of blood T cell repertoires in COVID-19. Study information: T cells, B-cell-depleted T cells, or PBMCs provided the cDNA or gDNA that served as material.

Germline assignment: CDR1 ENHRY and CDR2 SYGVKD. Trimming took off 3 bases at V and 4 bases at J, with 10 bases between the two ends. The CDR3 sequence is 15 residues long. In terms of age and location, participants ranged from roughly 18 to 90 years and lived in approximately 26 US areas. Original methodology: Nucleated cell counts were estimated from reference gene primer amplification. Repertoires were generated with immunoSEQ multiplex PCR, while TCRdb's copy carries only in-frame clones and drops some. That table gives V, J and clone size, and the DNA gave D and trimming. The profile shows some 140,000 clones, about 86% of them singletons.

This TCR came from a man in his forties or fifties with acute COVID-19. The gene calls are TRBV10-3 and TRBJ1-6; D remains ambiguous. Source material: PBMCs or T cells enriched from blood (not recorded which). DNA for the CDR3: TGTGCCATCAGTGATTTAGGAGGTTATAATTCACCCCTCCACTTT. This sequence encodes CAISDLGGYNSPLHF.